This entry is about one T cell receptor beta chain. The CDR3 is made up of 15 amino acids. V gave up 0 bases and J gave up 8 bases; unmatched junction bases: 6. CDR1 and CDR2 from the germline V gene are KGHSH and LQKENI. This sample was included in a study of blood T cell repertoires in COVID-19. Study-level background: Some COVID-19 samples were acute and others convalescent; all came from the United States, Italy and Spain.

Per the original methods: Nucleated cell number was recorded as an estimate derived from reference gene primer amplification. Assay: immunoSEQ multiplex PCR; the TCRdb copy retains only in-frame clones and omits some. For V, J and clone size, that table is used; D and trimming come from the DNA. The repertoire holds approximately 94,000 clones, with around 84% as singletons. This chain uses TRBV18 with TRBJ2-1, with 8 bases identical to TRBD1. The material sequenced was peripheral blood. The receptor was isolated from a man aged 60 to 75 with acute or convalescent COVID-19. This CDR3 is CASSPPGTGGDEQFF. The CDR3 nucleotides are TGTGCCAGCTCACCACCCGGGACAGGTGGGGATGAGCAGTTCTTC.